A single sample gave rise to the 20 T cell receptor beta chains below, sequenced in a study of somatic mutations in cytotoxic T cells in rheumatoid arthritis. TCRdb keeps only in-frame clones here, not all; method: immunoSEQ multiplex PCR. The sample has 5,000 to 6,000 clones, around four fifths seen once; the top ten hold around 30%. Material for sequencing was CD8+ T cells sorted from blood. These receptors came from an adult with rheumatoid arthritis.

This chain uses TRBV6-6 with TRBJ1-5, with D uncertain. Germline CDR1 and CDR2: MNHNY and SVGAGI (reference sequence). CDR3 length equals 14 residues. The V gene lost 5 bases and the J gene lost 8 bases, with 16 bases spanning the gap. CDR3 loop: CASSGWGSLEPQHF. For the CDR3, the DNA is TGTGCCAGCAGTGGATGGGGTTCTTTGGAGCCCCAGCATTTT.

V and J are TRBV11-2 and TRBJ2-6; D ambiguous. CDR1 SGHAT and CDR2 FQNNGV come from the germline V gene. V gave up 6 bases and J gave up 1 base, with 10 bases separating them. The CDR3 has 15 residues. CDR3 protein: CASRDMRSGANVLTF. CDR3 in DNA: TGTGCCAGCAGAGATATGAGATCTGGGGCCAACGTCCTGACTTTC.

J is TRBJ1-2 and V is TRBV7-9; D is unresolved. CDR1 SEHNR and CDR2 FQNEAQ come from the germline V gene (reference sequence). The CDR3 runs 12 residues. V lost 4 bases, J lost 3 bases, and 6 bases lay in between. CDR3 nucleotide sequence: TGTGCCAGCAGCTCCGGTTACTATGGCTACACCTTC. The encoded protein is CASSSGYYGYTF. Based on the CDR3 plus reference TRBV7-9 and TRBJ1-2, the full variable domain is DTGVSQNPRHKITKRGQNVTFRCDPISEHNRLYWYRQTLGQGPEFLTYFQNEAQLEKSRLLSDRFSAERPKGSFSTLEIQRTEQGDSAMYLCASSSGYYGYTFGSGTRLTVV.

The genes are TRBV4-1 and TRBJ2-1, with TRBD1 as a possible D gene (6 bases). The CDR3 runs 13 residues. V was pared by 6 bases and J by 4 bases, with 10 bases between. CDR1 and CDR2 from the germline V gene are MGHRA and YSYEKL. CDR3: CASSGTLYNEQFF. For the CDR3, the DNA is TGCGCCAGCAGTGGGACACTTTACAATGAGCAGTTCTTC.

The V call is TRBV5-4, the J call TRBJ2-5; D remains ambiguous. The V and J ends lost 5 bases and 1 base respectively, with 9 bases between them. This CDR3 is built from 13 residues. CDR1 and CDR2 from the germline V gene are SGHNT and YYREEE (reference sequence). This chain's CDR3 is CASRSGSQETQYF. Here the CDR3 DNA reads TGTGCCAGCAGATCGGGCAGCCAAGAGACCCAGTACTTC.

V usage is TRBV27 and J usage is TRBJ1-5; weak D call: TRBD1 (5 bases). The germline V and J ends were trimmed by 1 base and 2 bases, with 12 bases remaining between them. CDR3 length equals 16 residues. The germline V gene has CDR1 MNHEY and CDR2 SMNVEV (reference sequence). The CDR3 spells CASSLLAGMGNQPQHF. The CDR3 coding sequence is TGTGCCAGCAGTTTATTAGCAGGGATGGGCAATCAGCCCCAGCATTTT.

The chain links TRBV5-5 to TRBJ2-5, with 7 bases that match TRBD1. Unmatched junction bases numbered 6, after V lost 2 bases and J lost 2 bases. This CDR3 is 15 amino acids long. The V gene's germline CDR1 is SGHKS and CDR2 YYEKEE (reference sequence). The CDR3 protein is CASSFGRGFQETQYF. The DNA of the CDR3 is TGTGCCAGCAGCTTCGGCAGGGGGTTTCAAGAGACCCAGTACTTC.

This chain joins TRBV6-5 and TRBJ2-6; 7 nucleotides align to TRBD1. The CDR3 is 16 residues long. Germline CDR1 reads MNHEY; CDR2 reads SVGAGI. Trimming at V came to 3 bases and at J to 8 bases, leaving 10 bases not matched to a gene. CDR3 protein: CASSYNGQAVSNVLTF. CDR3 in DNA: TGTGCCAGCAGTTATAATGGACAGGCGGTATCCAACGTCCTGACTTTC.

The chain has TRBV27 and TRBJ2-3; a possible D gene is TRBD1 (6 bases). The V gene lost 6 bases and the J gene lost 1 base, with 8 bases spanning the gap. The CDR3 consists of 13 residues. Germline V gene sequence: CDR1 MNHEY, CDR2 SMNVEV (reference sequence). The CDR3 loop is CASRPGGTDTQYF. The CDR3 nucleotides read TGTGCCAGCAGGCCAGGGGGCACAGATACGCAGTATTTT.

The CDR3 reads CASSEYSGGPGEQFF. The CDR3 nucleotides read TGTGCCAGCAGTGAATATAGCGGGGGGCCCGGCGAGCAGTTCTTC. This chain uses TRBV6-1 with TRBJ2-1, with 10 bases identical to TRBD2. Germline trimming cut 2 bases from V and 10 bases from J; bases unmatched to any gene: 8. The CDR3 length is 15 residues. Germline V lookup: CDR1 MNHNS, CDR2 SASEGT.

V usage is TRBV4-1 and J usage is TRBJ1-2; D gene ambiguous. CDR1 is MGHRA, CDR2 YSYEKL, per germline. The CDR3 consists of 16 residues. V lost 0 bases and J lost 4, with 15 bases in between. Here the CDR3 reads CASSQEQQSRGYGYTF. CDR3 DNA: TGCGCCAGCAGCCAAGAGCAGCAGTCTAGAGGCTATGGCTACACCTTC.

J is TRBJ2-7 and V is TRBV7-6; the D gene is possibly TRBD1 (6 bases). CDR1 and CDR2 (germline): SGHVS, FNYEAQ. The germline V and J ends were trimmed by 1 base and 7 bases, with 11 bases remaining between them. The CDR3 consists of 13 residues. Here the CDR3 reads CASSLGGQGEQYF. For the CDR3, the DNA is TGTGCCAGCAGCTTAGGAGGTCAGGGGGAGCAGTACTTC.

Relative to its sample, this clone is large. The chain combines TRBV10-3 with TRBJ1-2; 8 nucleotides line up with TRBD1. Germline V gives CDR1 ENHRY, CDR2 SYGVKD. The CDR3 is made up of 14 amino acids. Trimming cost V 2 bases and J 6 bases; bases outside gene matches: 5. The CDR3 DNA sequence: TGTGCCATCAGTGAGCCAGGGGACAGGAATGGCTACACCTTC. This encodes CAISEPGDRNGYTF.

The J gene is TRBJ1-1, the V gene TRBV7-8; D not certain. The CDR3 consists of 11 residues. The germline V gene has CDR1 SGHVS and CDR2 FQNEAQ. V lost 6 bases to trimming and J lost 3 bases, with 5 bases between them. For the CDR3, the DNA is TGTGCCAGCAGAATCCACACTGAAGCTTTCTTT. Residues: CASRIHTEAFF.

This sequence joins TRBV27 and TRBJ1-1, with D hard to call. This CDR3 spans 15 amino acids. V shed 5 bases and J shed 0 bases, with 13 bases lying between them. CDR1 MNHEY and CDR2 SMNVEV come from the germline V gene (reference sequence). The CDR3 spells CASSPRLPMNTEAFF. The CDR3 DNA reads TGTGCCAGCAGTCCCCGTTTGCCCATGAACACTGAAGCTTTCTTT.

The chain combines TRBV5-1 with TRBJ2-1; 7 bases map to TRBD2. Germline V gene sequence: CDR1 SGHRS, CDR2 YFSETQ. This CDR3 is built from 13 residues. V was clipped by 3 bases and J by 4 bases; unmatched bases: 1. CDR3 DNA: TGCGCCAGCAGCTGGGGGGGTTACAATGAGCAGTTCTTC. Translating gives CASSWGGYNEQFF.

This rearrangement joins TRBV7-8 to TRBJ2-7; 8 nucleotides line up with TRBD1. From germline, CDR1 is SGHVS and CDR2 FQNEAQ. The ends lost 4 bases at V and 2 bases at J; junction bases unmatched: 4. CDR3 length equals 14 residues. In nucleotides, the CDR3 is TGTGCCAGCAGCTCCAGGGGGCGTACCTACGAGCAGTACTTC. Translation: CASSSRGRTYEQYF.

This clone has a handful of counts. The chain uses TRBV27 and TRBJ1-5; D is undetermined. V dropped 7 bases and J dropped 5 bases, with 12 bases sitting between them. The length of the CDR3 is 13 residues. Germline-derived CDR1 and CDR2 are MNHEY and SMNVEV (reference sequence). The CDR3 region has the DNA TGTGCCAGCAAGACCGGCCCCCATCAGCCCCAGCATTTT. Translating it yields CASKTGPHQPQHF.

The gene calls are TRBV11-2 and TRBJ2-7, with 10 bases aligning to TRBD1. V was clipped by 2 bases and J by 0 bases; unmatched bases: 4. The CDR3 totals 16 residues. Germline CDR1 and CDR2: SGHAT and FQNNGV. CDR3 loop: CASSLIRTGGSYEQYF. CDR3 sequence (DNA): TGTGCCAGCAGCTTAATAAGGACAGGGGGCTCCTACGAGCAGTACTTC.

The rearrangement joins TRBV9 to TRBJ2-3; no reliable D call. Germline CDR1 reads SGDLS; CDR2 reads YYNGEE. The V gene lost 7 bases and the J gene lost 4 bases, with 10 bases spanning the gap. This CDR3 spans 12 amino acids. The CDR3 DNA is TGTGCCAGCTCCCTAGGCGCAGATACGCAGTATTTT. Encoded protein: CASSLGADTQYF.